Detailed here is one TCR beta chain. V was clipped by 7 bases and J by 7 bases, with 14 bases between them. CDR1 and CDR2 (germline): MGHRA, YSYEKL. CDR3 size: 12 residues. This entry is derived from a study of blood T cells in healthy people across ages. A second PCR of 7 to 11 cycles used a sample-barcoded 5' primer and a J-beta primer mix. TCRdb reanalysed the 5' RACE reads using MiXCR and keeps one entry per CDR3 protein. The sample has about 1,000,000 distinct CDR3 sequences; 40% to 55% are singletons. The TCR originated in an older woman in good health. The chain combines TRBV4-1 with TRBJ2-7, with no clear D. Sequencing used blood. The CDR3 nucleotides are TGCGCCAGCATTGCGGACGGTGGGGAGCAGTACTTC. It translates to CASIADGGEQYF.